The source of this T cell receptor (beta chain) is a study of PD-L1 blockade in urothelial cancer. About the research overall: Starting in the mid-2010s, patients were given atezolizumab (1,200 mg intravenously every 3 weeks). Study patients had been treated with 0 to 3 previous chemotherapy regimens. The researchers analyzed blood 3 weeks (second dose) and 6 weeks after treatment start.

This clone occurred once. TCRdb's copy holds only in-frame clones and misses some; the assay was immunoSEQ multiplex PCR. The sample has about 32,000 clones, roughly 82% seen once; the top ten hold about 31%. The material sequenced was PBMCs, taken around atezolizumab (anti-PD-L1) treatment. The clonotype was recovered from a man aged 55 to 70 with urothelial cancer.

The CDR3 DNA follows: TGTGCCAGCAGCCCACGACAGGGGCAGCGGTCCTACGAGCAGTACTTC. Translating it yields CASSPRQGQRSYEQYF. V is TRBV7-8 and J is TRBJ2-7; 8 bases match TRBD1. This CDR3 comprises 16 residues. J gave up 1 base and V 5 bases, and 10 bases lay outside the gene matches. Germline CDR1 and CDR2: SGHVS and FQNEAQ.